This T cell receptor (beta chain) was identified during a study of glioma-infiltrating T cells after dendritic cell vaccination. Germline V gives CDR1 MNHEY, CDR2 SMNVEV (reference sequence). This CDR3 has 15 residues. The V end lost 0 bases, the J end lost 2 bases, and 11 bases lay between the germline ends. Some clones are missing from TCRdb's copy, which holds only in-frame ones; the method was immunoSEQ multiplex PCR. There are about 90,000 clones in the sample; 85% to 90% occur only once, and 2.5% to 3.5% lies in the top ten. The rearrangement links TRBV27 to TRBJ2-7; perhaps TRBD2 as D (6 bases). The TCR comes from a human donor with glioblastoma. The sequences come from blood, collected before dendritic cell vaccination. The chain's CDR3 is CASSLSGTYPYEQYF. CDR3 coding DNA: TGTGCCAGCAGTTTATCGGGGACTTACCCCTACGAGCAGTACTTC.